This T cell receptor (beta chain) was documented in a study of blood T cell repertoires in COVID-19. This CDR3 comprises 15 residues. Germline V CDR1 and CDR2: LNHDA, SQIVND (reference sequence). V lost 5 bases to trimming and J lost 2 bases; unmatched junction nucleotides: 6. Clones were sequenced by immunoSEQ multiplex PCR, and TCRdb holds only the in-frame ones, with some missing. The sample has fewer than 250,000 clones, around nine tenths seen once. The chain couples TRBV19 to TRBJ2-1; TRBD2 matches 7 bases. This receptor was taken from a woman aged 25 to 39 who had been exposed to COVID-19. Source material: PBMCs or T cells enriched from blood (not recorded which). The CDR3 sequence: CASSPRRETYNEQFF. The CDR3 nucleotides read TGTGCCAGTAGTCCCAGGCGGGAGACCTACAATGAGCAGTTCTTC.